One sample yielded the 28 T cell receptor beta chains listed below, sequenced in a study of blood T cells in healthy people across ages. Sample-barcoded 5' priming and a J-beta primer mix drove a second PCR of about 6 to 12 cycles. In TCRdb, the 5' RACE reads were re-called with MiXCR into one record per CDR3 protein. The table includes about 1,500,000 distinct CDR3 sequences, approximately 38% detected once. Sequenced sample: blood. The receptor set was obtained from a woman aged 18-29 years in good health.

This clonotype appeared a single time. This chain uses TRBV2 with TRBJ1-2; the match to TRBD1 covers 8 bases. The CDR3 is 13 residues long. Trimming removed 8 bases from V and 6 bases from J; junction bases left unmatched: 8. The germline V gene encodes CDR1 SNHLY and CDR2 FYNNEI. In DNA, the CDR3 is TGTGCCAGCCTACCTCAGGGGGCAAATGGCTACACCTTC. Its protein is CASLPQGANGYTF.

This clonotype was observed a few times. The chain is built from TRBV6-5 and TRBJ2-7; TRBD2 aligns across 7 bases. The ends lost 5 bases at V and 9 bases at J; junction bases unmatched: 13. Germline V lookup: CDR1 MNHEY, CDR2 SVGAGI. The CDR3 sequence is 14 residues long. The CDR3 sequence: CASSPGTTSPTQYF. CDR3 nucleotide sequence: TGTGCCAGCAGTCCAGGGACTACGAGCCCCACGCAGTACTTC.

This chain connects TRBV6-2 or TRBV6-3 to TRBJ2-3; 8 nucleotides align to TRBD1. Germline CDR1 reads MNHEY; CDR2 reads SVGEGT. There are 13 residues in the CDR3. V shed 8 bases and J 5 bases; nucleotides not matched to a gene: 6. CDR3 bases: TGTGCCAGCCTGGGACAGGAAGGAGATACGCAGTATTTT. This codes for CASLGQEGDTQYF.

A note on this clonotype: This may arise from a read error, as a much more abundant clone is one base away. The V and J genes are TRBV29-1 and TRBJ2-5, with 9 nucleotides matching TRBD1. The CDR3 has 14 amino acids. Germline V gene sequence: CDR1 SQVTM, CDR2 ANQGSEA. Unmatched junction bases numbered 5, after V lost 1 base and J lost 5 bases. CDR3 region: CSVEVDRGIETQYF. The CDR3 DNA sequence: TGCAGCGTTGAAGTGGACAGGGGAATCGAGACCCAGTACTTC.

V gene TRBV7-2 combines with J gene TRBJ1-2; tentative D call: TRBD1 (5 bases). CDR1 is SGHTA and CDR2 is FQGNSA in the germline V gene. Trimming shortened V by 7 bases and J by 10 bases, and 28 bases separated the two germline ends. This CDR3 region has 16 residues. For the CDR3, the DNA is TGTGCCAGCACCCCAGGAGAGGCTGGCAGGGTTTGGGTCTACACCTTC. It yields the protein CASTPGEAGRVWVYTF.

The CDR3 reads CASSNGGAQGLLSEAFF. The CDR3 coding sequence is TGTGCCAGCAGCAACGGCGGGGCACAGGGGCTATTATCTGAAGCTTTCTTT. The rearrangement uses TRBV27 and TRBJ1-1; 7 bases align to TRBD1. V was pared by 6 bases and J by 6 bases, with 19 bases of the junction left unmatched. CDR3 length equals 17 residues. CDR1 and CDR2 (germline): MNHEY, SMNVEV (reference sequence).

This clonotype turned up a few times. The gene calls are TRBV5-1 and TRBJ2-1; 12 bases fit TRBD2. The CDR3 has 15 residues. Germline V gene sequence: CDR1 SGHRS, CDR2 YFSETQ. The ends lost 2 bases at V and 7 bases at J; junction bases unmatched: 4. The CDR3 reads CASSFLTSGGNEQFF. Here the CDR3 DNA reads TGCGCCAGCAGCTTTTTGACTAGCGGGGGTAATGAGCAGTTCTTC.

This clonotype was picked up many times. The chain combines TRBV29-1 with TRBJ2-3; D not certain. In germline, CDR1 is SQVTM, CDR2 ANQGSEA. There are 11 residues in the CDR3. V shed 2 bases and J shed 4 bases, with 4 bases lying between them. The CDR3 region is CSVEIADTQYF. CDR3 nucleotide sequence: TGCAGCGTTGAAATAGCAGATACGCAGTATTTT.

The CDR3 nucleotides are TGTGCCACCAGCAGAGAGTTTTGGGCCAGCCTCCTTCAAGAGACCCAGTACTTC. Its translation: CATSREFWASLLQETQYF. This chain joins TRBV15 and TRBJ2-5; D is uncertain. Germline assignment: CDR1 LNHNV and CDR2 YYDKDF (reference sequence). V lost 0 bases, J lost 2 bases, and 19 bases lay in between. The CDR3 contains 18 residues.

CDR3 amino acids: CASSRTAEGGYTF. The CDR3 DNA reads TGTGCCAGCTCGCGGACGGCCGAAGGCGGCTACACCTTC. The J gene is TRBJ1-2, the V gene TRBV18; D gene unclear. V dropped 6 bases and J dropped 8 bases, with 16 bases sitting between them. The germline CDR1 and CDR2 sequences are KGHSH and LQKENI. The CDR3 spans 13 residues.

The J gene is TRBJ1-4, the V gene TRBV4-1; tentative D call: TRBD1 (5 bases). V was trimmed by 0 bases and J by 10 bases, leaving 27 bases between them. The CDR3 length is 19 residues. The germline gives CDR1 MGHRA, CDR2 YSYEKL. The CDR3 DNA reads TGCGCCAGCAGCCAAGAGGGACCGTTTACAGGAGGGGTTGTAGTAAAACTGTTTTTT. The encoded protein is CASSQEGPFTGGVVVKLFF.

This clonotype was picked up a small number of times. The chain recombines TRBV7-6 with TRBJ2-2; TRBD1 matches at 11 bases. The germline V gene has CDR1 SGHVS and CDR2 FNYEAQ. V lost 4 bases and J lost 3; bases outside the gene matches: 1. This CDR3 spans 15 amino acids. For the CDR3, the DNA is TGTGCCAGCAGCTGGACAGGGGGCGACACCGGGGAGCTGTTTTTT. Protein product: CASSWTGGDTGELFF.

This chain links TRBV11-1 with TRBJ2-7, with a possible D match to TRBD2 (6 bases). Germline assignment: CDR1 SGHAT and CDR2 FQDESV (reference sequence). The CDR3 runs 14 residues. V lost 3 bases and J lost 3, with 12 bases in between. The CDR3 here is CASSFVDSGYEQYF. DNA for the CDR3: TGTGCCAGCAGCTTTGTTGATAGCGGCTACGAGCAGTACTTC.

The CDR3 region has the DNA TGTGCCTGGAATTGGAGGGGAGCTAACTATGGCTACACCTTC. It translates to CAWNWRGANYGYTF. V usage is TRBV30 and J usage is TRBJ1-2; possible D gene TRBD1, 5 bases. This CDR3 spans 14 amino acids. Germline V gene data show CDR1 as GTSNPN and CDR2 as SVGIG (reference sequence). The V end lost 4 bases, the J end lost 0 bases, and 12 bases lay between the germline ends.

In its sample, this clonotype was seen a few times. In nucleotides, the CDR3 is TGTGCCATCAGTGAGTCGGCGCCTAGCGGGAGGGCCGGGAATGAGCAGTTCTTC. This gives the protein CAISESAPSGRAGNEQFF. The rearrangement links TRBV10-3 to TRBJ2-1, with TRBD2 identical over 12 bases. V trimming: 0 bases; J trimming: 7 bases; junction bases outside the gene matches: 10. From germline, CDR1 is ENHRY and CDR2 SYGVKD. This CDR3 is built from 18 residues.

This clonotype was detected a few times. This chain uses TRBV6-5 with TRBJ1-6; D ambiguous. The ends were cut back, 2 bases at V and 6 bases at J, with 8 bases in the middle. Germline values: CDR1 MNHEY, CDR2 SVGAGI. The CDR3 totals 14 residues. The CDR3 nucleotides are TGTGCCAGCAGTTACGGGAGTGGTAATTCACCCCTCCACTTT. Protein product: CASSYGSGNSPLHF.

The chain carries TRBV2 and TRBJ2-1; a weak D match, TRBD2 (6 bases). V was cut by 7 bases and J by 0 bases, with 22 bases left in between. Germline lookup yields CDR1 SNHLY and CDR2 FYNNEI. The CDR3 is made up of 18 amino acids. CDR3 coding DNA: TGTGCCAGCAATGAGGTGGTGGGACTCACCAGCTCCTACAATGAGCAGTTCTTC. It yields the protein CASNEVVGLTSSYNEQFF.

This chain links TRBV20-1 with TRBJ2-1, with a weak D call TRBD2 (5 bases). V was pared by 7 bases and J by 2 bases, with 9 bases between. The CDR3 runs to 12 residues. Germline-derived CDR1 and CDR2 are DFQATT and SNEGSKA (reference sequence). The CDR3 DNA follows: TGCAGTGAGGCGGGTCCCTACAATGAGCAGTTCTTC. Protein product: CSEAGPYNEQFF.

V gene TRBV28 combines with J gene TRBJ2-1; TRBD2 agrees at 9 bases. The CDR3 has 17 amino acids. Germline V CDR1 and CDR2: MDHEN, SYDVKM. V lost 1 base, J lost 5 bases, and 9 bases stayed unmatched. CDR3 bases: TGTGCCAGCAGTTTATTAGCGGGGGAGCTCTTTGACAATGAGCAGTTCTTC. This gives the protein CASSLLAGELFDNEQFF.

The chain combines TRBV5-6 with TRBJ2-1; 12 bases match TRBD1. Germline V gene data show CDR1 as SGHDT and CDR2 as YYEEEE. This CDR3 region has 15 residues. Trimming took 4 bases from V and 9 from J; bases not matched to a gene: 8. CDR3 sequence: CASSGGDRGHGEQFF. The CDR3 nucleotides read TGTGCCAGCAGCGGTGGGGACAGGGGGCACGGTGAGCAGTTCTTC.

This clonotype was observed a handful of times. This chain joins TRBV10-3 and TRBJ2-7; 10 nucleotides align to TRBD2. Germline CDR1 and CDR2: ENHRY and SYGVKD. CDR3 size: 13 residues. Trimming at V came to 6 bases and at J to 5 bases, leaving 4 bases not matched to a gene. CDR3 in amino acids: CAIREAGGDEQYF. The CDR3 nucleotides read TGTGCCATCAGAGAAGCGGGGGGGGACGAGCAGTACTTC.

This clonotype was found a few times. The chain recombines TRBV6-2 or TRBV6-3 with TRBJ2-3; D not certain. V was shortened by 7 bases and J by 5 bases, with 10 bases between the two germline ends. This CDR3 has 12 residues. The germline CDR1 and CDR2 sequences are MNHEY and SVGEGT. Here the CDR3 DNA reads TGTGCCAGCAACAACAGAAAAGATACGCAGTATTTT. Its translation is CASNNRKDTQYF.

In nucleotides, the CDR3 is TGTGCCAGCAGCGGGGGGGCCGGGACTAGTTACAATGAGCAGTACTTC. Translating it yields CASSGGAGTSYNEQYF. The J gene is TRBJ2-5, the V gene TRBV9, with 8 bases fitting TRBD2. CDR3 length equals 16 residues. Germline CDR1 reads SGDLS; CDR2 reads YYNGEE. Trimming at V came to 3 bases and at J to 11 bases, leaving 18 bases not matched to a gene.

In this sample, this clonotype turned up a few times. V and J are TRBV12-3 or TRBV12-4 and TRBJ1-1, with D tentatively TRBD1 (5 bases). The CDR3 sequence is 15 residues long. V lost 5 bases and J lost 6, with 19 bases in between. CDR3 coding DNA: TGTGCCAGCAGTCCCATACCCCAGGGTGAGCCTGAAGCTTTCTTT. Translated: CASSPIPQGEPEAFF.

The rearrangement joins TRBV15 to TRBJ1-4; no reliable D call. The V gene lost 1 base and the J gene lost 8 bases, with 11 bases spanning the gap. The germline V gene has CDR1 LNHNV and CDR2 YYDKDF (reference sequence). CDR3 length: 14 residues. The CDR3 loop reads CATSRVGIGEKLFF. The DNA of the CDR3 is TGTGCCACCAGCAGAGTTGGGATTGGGGAAAAACTGTTTTTT.

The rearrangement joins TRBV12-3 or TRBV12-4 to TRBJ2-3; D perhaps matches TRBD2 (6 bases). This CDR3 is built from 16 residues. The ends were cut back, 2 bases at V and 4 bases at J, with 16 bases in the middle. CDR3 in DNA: TGTGCCAGCAGTTTATATGCGAGAGGGAGGCCAGATACGCAGTATTTT. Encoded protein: CASSLYARGRPDTQYF.

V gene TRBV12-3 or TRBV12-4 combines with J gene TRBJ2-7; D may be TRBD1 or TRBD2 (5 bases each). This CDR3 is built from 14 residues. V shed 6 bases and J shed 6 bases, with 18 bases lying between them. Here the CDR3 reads CASSPSGPGGEQYF. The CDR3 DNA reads TGTGCCAGCAGCCCATCGGGACCGGGCGGCGAGCAGTACTTC.

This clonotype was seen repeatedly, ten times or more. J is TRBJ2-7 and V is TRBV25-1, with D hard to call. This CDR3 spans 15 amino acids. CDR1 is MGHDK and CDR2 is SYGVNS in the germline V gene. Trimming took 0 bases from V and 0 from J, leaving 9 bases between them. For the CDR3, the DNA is TGTGCCAGCAGTGAATATTTTCAGAGCTCCTACGAGCAGTACTTC. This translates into CASSEYFQSSYEQYF.